Below are 10 T cell receptor beta chains sequenced from a single sample in a study of cytomegalovirus exposure and HLA in healthy donors. Primers: 60 Vbeta forward and 13 Jbeta reverse. The protocol was immunoSEQ multiplex PCR, while the TCRdb copy is restricted to in-frame clones and leaves out a portion. The sample contains approximately 160,000 clones, 80% to 90% of which appear only once. Sequenced material: PBMCs. The receptors originated from a girl under 18 in good health and CMV-seropositive.

This sequence joins TRBV27 and TRBJ2-2, with 16 bases aligning to TRBD2. This CDR3 has 20 residues. The trim removed 6 bases at V and 0 bases at J, leaving 10 bases unmatched. CDR1 is MNHEY and CDR2 is SMNVEV in the germline V gene (reference sequence). As DNA, the CDR3 is TGTGCCAGCAGACCACCTTCGGGACTAGCGGGGGGGCCGAACACCGGGGAGCTGTTTTTT. It encodes CASRPPSGLAGGPNTGELFF.

The genes are TRBV29-1 and TRBJ2-1; D may be TRBD2 (7 bases). Trimming took 7 bases from V and 4 from J, leaving 14 bases between them. Germline V gives CDR1 SQVTM, CDR2 ANQGSEA. This CDR3 comprises 13 residues. DNA of the CDR3: TGCAGCGCAACTGGGGGGGCTTACAATGAGCAGTTCTTC. It translates to CSATGGAYNEQFF.

The chain is built from TRBV11-1 and TRBJ2-2; no firm D call. Germline CDR1 reads SGHAT; CDR2 reads FQDESV (reference sequence). V lost 0 bases, J lost 8 bases, and 7 bases lay in between. This CDR3 has 13 amino acids. The CDR3 here is CASSLARAGELFF. CDR3 coding DNA: TGTGCCAGCAGCTTAGCGCGAGCGGGGGAGCTGTTTTTT. Full variable domain (rest looked up from reference TRBV11-1 and TRBJ2-2): EAEVAQSPRYKITEKSQAVAFWCDPISGHATLYWYRQILGQGPELLVQFQDESVVDDSQLPKDRFSAERLKGVDSTLKIQPAELGDSAMYLCASSLARAGELFFGEGSRLTVL.

The J gene is TRBJ2-1, the V gene TRBV6-5; 10 bases fit TRBD1. Germline CDR1 reads MNHEY; CDR2 reads SVGAGI. Unmatched junction bases numbered 6, after V lost 5 bases and J lost 8 bases. The CDR3 is 14 residues long. CDR3 sequence: CASSDRDRGYEQFF. In DNA form, the CDR3 reads TGTGCCAGCAGTGACCGGGACAGGGGCTATGAGCAGTTCTTC.

This clone was detected only once. The chain joins TRBV7-9 to TRBJ2-2, with no clear D. Looked up from germline, CDR1 is SEHNR and CDR2 is FQNEAQ (reference sequence). V was pared by 0 bases and J by 5 bases, with 7 bases between. The CDR3 loop spans 14 amino acids. This chain's CDR3 is CASSLAGRTGELFF. CDR3 coding DNA: TGTGCCAGCAGCTTAGCGGGCCGAACCGGGGAGCTGTTTTTT.

This chain connects TRBV30 to TRBJ2-7; 10 nucleotides agree with TRBD1. The junction had 7 bases not matched to a gene; V was cut back by 3 bases and J by 5 bases. The CDR3 loop spans 14 amino acids. Germline V CDR1 and CDR2: GTSNPN, SVGIG (reference sequence). The CDR3 protein is CAWRRDRGHHEQYF. CDR3 DNA: TGTGCCTGGAGACGCGACAGGGGGCACCACGAGCAGTACTTC.

J is TRBJ2-3 and V is TRBV27; no firm D call. This CDR3 is built from 14 residues. Trimming stripped 5 bases from V and 0 bases from J, with 9 bases between. Germline V gene lookup returns CDR1 MNHEY and CDR2 SMNVEV (reference sequence). The CDR3, as DNA: TGTGCCAGCAGTCCCCGGGTTAGCACAGATACGCAGTATTTT. This gives the protein CASSPRVSTDTQYF.

The count of this clone is one. The CDR3 sequence: CAWTRDRVNTEAFF. The CDR3 region has the DNA TGTGCCTGGACCAGGGACAGAGTGAACACTGAAGCTTTCTTT. The chain links TRBV30 to TRBJ1-1; the match to TRBD1 covers 7 bases. V lost 4 bases and J lost 0; bases outside the gene matches: 5. The CDR3 is 14 amino acids. CDR1 GTSNPN and CDR2 SVGIG come from the germline V gene (reference sequence).

The chain is built from TRBV11-3 and TRBJ2-1, with TRBD2 identical over 12 bases. Germline CDR1 is SGHNT and CDR2 is YENEEA. Trimming at V came to 0 bases and at J to 10 bases, leaving 7 bases not matched to a gene. This CDR3 contains 16 residues. The CDR3 DNA reads as TGTGCCAGCAGCTTAGAGTCCCTAGCGGGGGGGCGCGAGCAGTTCTTC. This sequence encodes CASSLESLAGGREQFF.

Remarks on this clone: An end of the junction differs from the germline gene, which may be a read error. The chain recombines TRBV7-7 with TRBJ2-3, with D maybe TRBD1 (5 bases). Per the germline V gene, CDR1 is SSHAT and CDR2 is FNYEAQ (reference sequence). CDR3 length: 14 amino acids. The CDR3 nucleotides are TGTGCTAGCAGCTTAGTGGCAGGGTCAGATACGCAGTATTTT. Residues: CASSLVAGSDTQYF.